The 8 T cell receptor beta chains below all came from one sample that was sequenced in a study of blood T cell repertoires in COVID-19. The assay was immunoSEQ multiplex PCR, and TCRdb's table has in-frame clones only and misses some. The data show approximately 350,000 clones, with around 91% seen just once and roughly 0.99% held by the top ten. The sample taken for sequencing was PBMCs or T cells enriched from blood (not recorded which). All receptors derive from a man aged 18 to 29 who had recovered from COVID-19.

The chain employs TRBV28 and TRBJ2-7; no reliable D call. The germline V and J ends were trimmed by 2 bases and 5 bases, with 13 bases remaining between them. The CDR3 loop spans 14 amino acids. Germline V gives CDR1 MDHEN, CDR2 SYDVKM. This CDR3 reads CASSLNSGQDEQYF. DNA for the CDR3: TGTGCCAGCAGTTTAAACTCAGGCCAGGACGAGCAGTACTTC.

The chain combines TRBV5-6 with TRBJ2-1, with 11 nucleotides matching TRBD1. Germline CDR1 and CDR2: SGHDT and YYEEEE. The J segment lost 12 bases and the V segment lost 6 bases, leaving 8 bases of the junction unmatched. The CDR3 loop spans 13 amino acids. CDR3 residues: CASTVAGTGGQFF. CDR3 in DNA: TGTGCCAGCACCGTCGCCGGGACAGGGGGGCAGTTCTTC.

The V gene is TRBV30, the J gene TRBJ2-7, with D maybe TRBD2 (5 bases). Germline CDR1 reads GTSNPN; CDR2 reads SVGIG (reference sequence). CDR3 length: 11 amino acids. Trimming took 1 base from V and 7 from J, leaving 8 bases between them. CDR3 sequence reads: CAWSDTGEQYF. CDR3 sequence (DNA): TGTGCCTGGAGTGACACGGGGGAGCAGTACTTC.

The chain recombines TRBV10-1 with TRBJ2-5; 7 nucleotides line up with TRBD2. V dropped 1 base and J dropped 2; count of bases not matched to a gene: 7. The length of the CDR3 is 16 residues. Germline V lookup: CDR1 WNHNN, CDR2 SYGVQD (reference sequence). This chain's CDR3 is CASSEYRAGSQETQYF. The CDR3 DNA follows: TGCGCCAGCAGTGAGTATCGAGCGGGATCTCAAGAGACCCAGTACTTC.

CDR3: CASSRQLELVSGNTIYF. The CDR3, as DNA: TGCGCCAGCAGCCGGCAGCTAGAACTTGTCTCTGGAAACACCATATATTTT. This rearrangement joins TRBV4-3 to TRBJ1-3; D remains unclear. With 4 bases removed from V and 0 bases from J, the gap between germline ends came to 16 bases. CDR1 is LGHNA and CDR2 is YSLEER in the germline V gene. CDR3 length: 17 residues.

The chain joins TRBV7-2 to TRBJ1-2; weak D call: TRBD1 (5 bases). Germline V gene sequence: CDR1 SGHTA, CDR2 FQGNSA. V was clipped by 3 bases and J by 7 bases, with 9 bases between them. CDR3 size: 12 residues. The CDR3 sequence is CASSLDTGGYTF. The CDR3 DNA is TGTGCCAGCAGCTTGGACACGGGTGGCTACACCTTC. The full variable domain, rest sourced from reference TRBV7-2 and TRBJ1-2, is GAGVSQSPSNKVTEKGKDVELRCDPISGHTALYWYRQSLGQGLEFLIYFQGNSAPDKSGLPSDRFSAERTGGSVSTLTIQRTQQEDSAVYLCASSLDTGGYTFGSGTRLTVV.

V gene TRBV5-1 combines with J gene TRBJ2-3, with 8 bases lining up with TRBD1. This CDR3 has 18 amino acids. Per germline, CDR1 SGHRS and CDR2 YFSETQ. The trim removed 0 bases at V and 3 bases at J, leaving 12 bases unmatched. CDR3 protein: CASSLGTGFQGLTDTQYF. DNA of the CDR3: TGCGCCAGCAGCTTGGGGACAGGGTTTCAGGGTCTGACAGATACGCAGTATTTT.

V gene TRBV10-3 combines with J gene TRBJ2-3; D gene uncertain. This CDR3 is built from 14 residues. CDR1 and CDR2 (germline): ENHRY, SYGVKD. The ends were cut back, 2 bases at V and 1 base at J, with 7 bases in the middle. The DNA of the CDR3 is TGTGCCATCAGTGAGCCTGCGGGCACAGATACGCAGTATTTT. Its protein is CAISEPAGTDTQYF.